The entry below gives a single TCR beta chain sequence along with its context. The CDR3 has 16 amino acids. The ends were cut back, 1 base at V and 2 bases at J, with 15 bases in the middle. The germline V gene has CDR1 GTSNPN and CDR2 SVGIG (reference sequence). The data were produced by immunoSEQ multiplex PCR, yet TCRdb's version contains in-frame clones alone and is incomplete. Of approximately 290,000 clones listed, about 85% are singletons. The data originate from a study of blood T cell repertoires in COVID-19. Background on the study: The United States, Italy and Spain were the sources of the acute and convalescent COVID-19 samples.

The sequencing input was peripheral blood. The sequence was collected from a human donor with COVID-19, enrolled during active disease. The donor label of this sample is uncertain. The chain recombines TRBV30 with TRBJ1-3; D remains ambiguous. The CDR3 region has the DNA TGTGCCTGGAGTGACCCCACAATACCTCCTGGAAACACCATATATTTT. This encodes CAWSDPTIPPGNTIYF.